The 16 T cell receptor beta chains presented below share a single source sample, sequenced in a study of cytomegalovirus exposure and HLA in healthy donors. PCR amplification relied on 60 Vbeta primers (plus 13 Jbeta primers). Assay used: immunoSEQ multiplex PCR; TCRdb lists only in-frame clones, some missing. The repertoire holds a few hundred thousand clones, with over 90% as singletons. Sequenced input: PBMCs. The receptors come from a girl aged 2-10 years in good health and CMV-seronegative.

This sequence joins TRBV30 and TRBJ1-2, with 7 bases fitting TRBD1. This CDR3 has 13 amino acids. Germline trimming cut 1 base from V and 5 bases from J; bases unmatched to any gene: 4. In germline, CDR1 is GTSNPN, CDR2 SVGIG (reference sequence). CDR3 residues: CAWSERGRYGYTF. The CDR3 bases are TGTGCCTGGAGTGAAAGGGGGCGGTATGGCTACACCTTC.

The gene calls are TRBV6-1 and TRBJ1-2; 8 bases map to TRBD1. The trim removed 6 bases at V and 1 base at J, leaving 7 bases unmatched. The CDR3 consists of 15 residues. Germline V gene data show CDR1 as MNHNS and CDR2 as SASEGT. CDR3 in amino acids: CASREHRGGNYGYTF. The CDR3 DNA reads as TGTGCCAGCAGAGAACACAGGGGGGGTAACTATGGCTACACCTTC.

This chain connects TRBV6-5 to TRBJ1-2; 8 bases match TRBD1. The V segment lost 2 bases and the J segment 2 bases; nucleotides outside the gene matches: 1. The V gene's germline CDR1 is MNHEY and CDR2 SVGAGI. The length of the CDR3 is 14 residues. The CDR3 nucleotides are TGTGCCAGCAGTTACCGACAGGGGAACTATGGCTACACCTTC. It is translated as CASSYRQGNYGYTF.

This chain connects TRBV6-5 to TRBJ1-2, with unresolved D. Germline assignment: CDR1 MNHEY and CDR2 SVGAGI. The V gene lost 3 bases and the J gene lost 0 bases, with 11 bases spanning the gap. This CDR3 has 15 amino acids. CDR3 amino acids: CASSYERATNYGYTF. The CDR3 DNA sequence: TGTGCCAGCAGTTATGAGAGGGCGACTAACTATGGCTACACCTTC.

The CDR3 DNA is TGTGCCAGCAGCTTAGCCCCACACGTTAACACTGAAGCTTTCTTT. The encoded protein is CASSLAPHVNTEAFF. The gene calls are TRBV7-2 and TRBJ1-1, with D hard to call. This CDR3 is built from 15 residues. Trimming removed 0 bases from V and 2 bases from J, with 10 bases in between. Per germline, CDR1 SGHTA and CDR2 FQGNSA.

This clone was observed a single time. V and J are TRBV5-1 and TRBJ2-3; TRBD2 matches 9 bases. The trim removed 3 bases at V and 3 bases at J, leaving 11 bases unmatched. This CDR3 region has 17 residues. Germline CDR1 SGHRS, CDR2 YFSETQ. The CDR3, as DNA: TGCGCCAGCAGCTCTCTCCATAGCGGGAGCGGGACAGATACGCAGTATTTT. This sequence encodes CASSSLHSGSGTDTQYF.

The CDR3 sequence is CASSDFAVMSGGPPAAQYF. Here the CDR3 DNA reads TGTGCCAGCAGTGACTTTGCGGTAATGAGCGGGGGCCCGCCGGCGGCCCAGTACTTC. This chain connects TRBV2 to TRBJ2-5; 8 positions agree with TRBD2. The CDR3 consists of 19 residues. J was trimmed by 9 bases and V by 3 bases; bases with no gene match: 24. CDR1 SNHLY and CDR2 FYNNEI come from the germline V gene.

J is TRBJ1-1 and V is TRBV30, with 8 nucleotides matching TRBD1. V gave up 5 bases and J gave up 3 bases; unmatched junction bases: 5. This CDR3 is built from 13 residues. CDR1 and CDR2 (germline): GTSNPN, SVGIG (reference sequence). CDR3 protein: CAWQQGAYTEAFF. Written as DNA, the CDR3 is TGTGCCTGGCAGCAGGGGGCTTACACTGAAGCTTTCTTT. Full variable domain (rest looked up from reference TRBV30 and TRBJ1-1): SQTIHQWPATLVQPVGSPLSLECTVEGTSNPNLYWYRQAAGRGLQLLFYSVGIGQISSEVPQNLSASRPQDRQFILSSKKLLLSDSGFYLCAWQQGAYTEAFFGQGTRLTVV.

The rearrangement links TRBV5-6 to TRBJ1-5; tentatively, D is TRBD1 (5 bases). The germline CDR1 and CDR2 sequences are SGHDT and YYEEEE. Trimming took off 2 bases at V and 5 bases at J, with 17 bases between the two ends. The CDR3 consists of 16 residues. The CDR3 nucleotides are TGTGCCAGCAGCTTATCGGGGGGAAGCTTGGATCAGCCCCAGCATTTT. Protein product: CASSLSGGSLDQPQHF.

The rearrangement links TRBV6-1 to TRBJ2-7; 8 bases align to TRBD1. V shed 2 bases and J 6 bases; nucleotides not matched to a gene: 9. The CDR3 covers 15 residues. The germline V gene encodes CDR1 MNHNS and CDR2 SASEGT. CDR3 region: CASSEPGQGSFEQYF. The DNA for the CDR3 is TGTGCCAGCAGTGAACCTGGACAGGGATCATTCGAGCAGTACTTC.

This chain's CDR3 is CAISEEGQGLFSFF. In DNA form, the CDR3 reads TGTGCCATCAGTGAGGAAGGACAGGGACTGTTCAGTTTCTTT. The chain recombines TRBV10-3 with TRBJ1-1; 8 bases agree with TRBD1. Germline V gives CDR1 ENHRY, CDR2 SYGVKD. V was pared by 2 bases and J by 13 bases, with 12 bases of the junction left unmatched. CDR3 length: 14 amino acids.

This chain links TRBV2 with TRBJ2-1, with 9 bases lining up with TRBD2. The CDR3 has 16 residues. Germline V lookup: CDR1 SNHLY, CDR2 FYNNEI. Germline trimming cut 6 bases from V and 2 bases from J; bases unmatched to any gene: 8. CDR3: CASRDTSGRTYNEQFF. Written as DNA, the CDR3 is TGTGCCAGCAGAGACACGAGCGGGAGGACCTACAATGAGCAGTTCTTC.

V usage is TRBV5-1 and J usage is TRBJ1-5; a weak D match, TRBD1 (5 bases). Germline V CDR1 and CDR2: SGHRS, YFSETQ. With 0 bases removed from V and 4 bases from J, the gap between germline ends came to 14 bases. The CDR3 sequence is 16 residues long. In DNA form, the CDR3 reads TGCGCCAGCAGCTTGGCCGGGGGTCCTGGGAATCAGCCCCAGCATTTT. Translating it yields CASSLAGGPGNQPQHF.

The V gene is TRBV2, the J gene TRBJ1-2; TRBD1 aligns across 9 bases. CDR1 is SNHLY, CDR2 FYNNEI, per germline. Trimming at V came to 4 bases and at J to 2 bases, leaving 5 bases not matched to a gene. The CDR3 contains 15 residues. The CDR3 reads CASSGVGQGNYGYTF. CDR3 nucleotide sequence: TGTGCCAGCAGTGGAGTCGGACAGGGGAACTATGGCTACACCTTC.

This sequence joins TRBV6-6 and TRBJ2-7, with D perhaps TRBD1 (6 bases). CDR3 length: 13 amino acids. V lost 9 bases and J 0 bases, leaving 12 bases between the germline ends. Looked up from germline, CDR1 is MNHNY and CDR2 is SVGAGI (reference sequence). The CDR3, as DNA: TGTGCCAGTACGGGACAAAGCTCCTACGAGCAGTACTTC. It codes for CASTGQSSYEQYF.

The chain employs TRBV6-4 and TRBJ1-6; D gene uncertain. Trimming removed 0 bases at V and 7 bases at J, with 7 bases between. The V gene's germline CDR1 is MRHNA and CDR2 SNTAGT. The CDR3 consists of 14 residues. The CDR3 loop is CASSDSSENSPLHF. DNA of the CDR3: TGTGCCAGCAGTGACTCGTCGGAGAATTCACCCCTCCACTTT.